This T cell receptor (beta chain) originates from a study of OX40 agonist ivuxolimab in advanced cancers. About the study as a whole: Ivuxolimab, which targeted the costimulatory receptor OX40 (CD134), was an agonistic, fully human IgG2 monoclonal antibody. Intravenous ivuxolimab was administered to patients every 2 weeks at six dose levels: 0.01, 0.1, 0.3, 1.5, 3 and 10 mg/kg. Among the 50 to 55 dose-escalation patients, around 19 had hepatocellular carcinoma, approximately 15 melanoma, 9 renal cell carcinoma and 9 head and neck cancer. In the dose-escalation cohort, 82.7% of patients were male, and the mean age was about 55 years, with a range of about 23 to 90. Patients were allowed to have had prior anti-PD-1, anti-PD-L1 or anti-CTLA-4 therapy, and 40% of the dose-escalation patients had been treated with checkpoint inhibitors. Partial responses were achieved by three dose-escalation patients, of whom one had hepatocellular carcinoma and two had cutaneous melanoma. Peripheral TCRbeta sequencing was intended to test whether TCR sequence diversity was altered and clonal T-cell expansion was caused by ivuxolimab. The paper covers the monotherapy dose-escalation part of the phase I ivuxolimab trial, which included N ≈ 57 patients.

General findings and caveats noted by the study authors: Partial responders in the 0.1-3.0 mg/kg groups had among the lowest normalized peripheral clonal expansion, especially among CD8+ T cells. After ivuxolimab, more expanded clones were found on average in CD8+ T cells than in CD4+ T cells. Low levels of normalized T-cell clonal expansion were also seen in some nonresponding patients. Antigen specificity was not determined for the clonally expanded peripheral T cells. At doses of 0.1 to 3.0 mg/kg, clonal expansion of both CD4+ and CD8+ blood T cells was observed from baseline to week 6.

Patients with autoimmune disease history or receiving systemic immunosuppression were excluded from the trial. Peripheral blood for TCR sequencing was collected from all dose cohorts at baseline, on cycle 4 day 1, and on cycle 7 day 1. The samples were drawn from a first-in-human, open-label, multicenter phase I dose-escalation trial of ivuxolimab. Adults with locally advanced or metastatic melanoma, renal cell, hepatocellular, or head and neck squamous cell carcinoma were enrolled in the trial. CD4+ and CD8+ T cells were sorted separately from peripheral blood before TCR sequencing. Remarks on this clone: Its specific antigen is unknown. No qualities accompany the bases; no much larger clone lies one base away.

For sequencing of the TCRbeta CDR3 region, genomic DNA was extracted from the sorted cells. The immunoSEQ Assay was used for sequencing of TCRbeta CDR3 regions. This is the immuneACCESS table as TCRdb keeps it, with only in-frame sequences that have V and J called. A part of the clones is gone; compared with another copy, unresolved V genes explain less than half, and the rest is unexplained. The sample records about 64,000 clones, roughly nine tenths of which are singletons. 4.5% to 5.5% of the sample goes to the ten largest clones. The CDR3 contains 15 residues, cysteine and phenylalanine counted. Only the CDR3 region is kept as DNA, spanning 45 bases read in frame from base 1. V was cut back by 2 bases and J by 2 bases, leaving a gap of 13 bases between them. CDR1 and CDR2, per the germline V gene, are SGHRS and YFSETQ.

The rearranged segments are TRBV5-1 and TRBJ2-5; D gene: possibly TRBD1, on 6 matching bases. This clonotype was obtained from an adult with an advanced solid tumor such as melanoma, head and neck, liver or kidney cancer. Specimen: CD4+ or CD8+ T cells sorted from blood, collected in a trial of the OX40 agonist ivuxolimab. The bases read TGCGCCAGCAGCTTAGACGGACAGCTACAAGAGACCCAGTACTTC. Translated, it reads CASSLDGQLQETQYF.